The T cell receptor (beta chain) under discussion was sequenced for a study of T cell clonotyping in hematopoietic cell transplantation. Study information: Cytoreduction preceded collection of pretransplant recipient samples. Overall study results and limits: Higher Inverse Simpson Index values in graft donor and pretransplant recipient predicted broader posttransplant TCR diversity.

Described time point: recipient sample about 28 days before transplant, after cytoreduction. Here immunoSEQ multiplex PCR was the method, and the copy in TCRdb shows in-frame clones only, minus some. Here the sample spans 25,000 to 30,000 clones, approximately 82% being singletons. As for this clone: Its antigen is unknown.

The sequencing here drew on peripheral blood mononuclear cells, taken before stem cell transplant. This TCR derives from a man between 40 and 49 years old with acute myeloid leukemia. Some clones in this sample may be carry-over from other donors' samples.

CDR3 coding DNA: TGTGCCAGCAGCAAGGGGGGCTCCTACGAGCAGTACTTC. Amino acid sequence: CASSKGGSYEQYF. The chain recombines TRBV2 with TRBJ2-7; TRBD1 or TRBD2 may be the D gene (6 bases each). The V end was cut by 6 bases, the J end by 0 bases, with 9 bases between. This CDR3 is built from 13 residues. CDR1 and CDR2 from the germline V gene are SNHLY and FYNNEI.